This entry is about one T cell receptor beta chain. This clone was observed a handful of times. The antigen it recognizes is unknown. Per-base quality was not reported, and no clone a single base away is much larger than it. This entry comes from a study of T cells in localized non-small cell lung cancer (dated by TCRdb to the early 2020s). At the level of the whole study: The study analyzed T cell repertoires of hundreds of early-stage NSCLC patients, comparing tumors and uninvolved tumor-adjacent lungs. The cohort consisted of a few hundred treatment-naive NSCLC patients whose localized lung tumors had been resected. NSCLC patients had a mean age of around 70 years, and 120 to 150 were male and about a hundred female.

Results and caveats for the whole study, not just this receptor: Uninvolved tumor-adjacent lung showed the highest T cell clonality, higher than tumor, which suggests more focused antigenic responses in the uninvolved tumor-adjacent lung. A median of approximately 53 of the top 100 tumor clones turned up in the paired uninvolved adjacent lung, and roughly 28 of those clones also ranked among the top 100 of that same adjacent lung. Since the design was exploratory, TCR variables were selected using unadjusted p-values with no false-discovery rate correction. Longer overall survival was associated with higher T cell density in blood, whereas shorter survival was associated with higher clonality in adjacent lung. Multi-region tumor sequencing was not performed, so intratumor heterogeneity could not be excluded.

At diagnosis, tumor, uninvolved tumor-adjacent lung and peripheral blood were collected and then preserved as a mix of FFPE and fresh-frozen material. Blood samples were analyzed as peripheral blood mononuclear cells for TCR repertoire profiling. The CDR3 runs 14 amino acids, cysteine and phenylalanine included. The DNA shown is the 42-base CDR3, in frame from base 1. Based on the germline V gene (reference sequence), the CDR1 and CDR2 sequences are MNHEY and SMNVEV. Between the V and J ends, shortened by 3 bases and 9 bases respectively, the junction contains 15 bases. TCR beta CDR3 regions were sequenced from DNA using the immunoSEQ Assay. As for the original processing: To compute T cell density, TCR beta template counts were normalized to usable DNA, which was estimated by amplifying housekeeping genes. Richness was estimated with the preseqR package, extrapolating to 400,000 templates for PBMC samples and 120,000 templates for tissue samples. Clonality was taken to be one minus Pielou's evenness. Tissue-enriched TCRs were identified by differential abundance testing using productive amino-acid clonotypes, minimum total count 5 and alpha 0.1. Repertoire overlap between compartments was quantified with the Jaccard Index and Morisita Overlap Index. GLIPH grouped TCR beta CDR3s together with public tetramer-defined viral CDR3s, and a viral motif had to include at least three viral sequences and also show V-gene enrichment. TCRdb holds this immuneACCESS table with in-frame rearrangements only. Some clones are missing; in checked studies, unresolved V genes explain under half, and the rest has no known cause. From that table come the V and J calls and clone size; the DNA was used to work out D and trimming. Across this sample there are around 69,000 clones, with about 90% seen only once. Roughly 1.9% of the sample is held by the ten biggest clonotypes.

Rearrangement joined TRBV27 to TRBJ1-5; no D gene call is confident. The specimen comprised peripheral blood, sampled before any cancer treatment. The sequence was collected from a woman aged 35 to 69 with stage I lung adenocarcinoma. The CDR3 region: CASSFLDGSGPQHF. The bases are TGTGCCAGCAGTTTCCTGGACGGTTCGGGGCCCCAGCATTTT.